Below, 21 T cell receptor beta chains from the same sample are listed, as sequenced in a study of vaccination effects on CD4 cells after COVID-19. Their cognate antigens are unknown. Ahead of sequencing, the ViraFEST assay grew antigen-specific CD4+ T cells using viral peptide pools. An approximately 10-day culture period preceded the isolation of CD4+ T cells. PCR-confirmed SARS-CoV-2 infection occurred in the person between March and December 2020. TCRdb's copy holds only in-frame clones and misses some; the assay was immunoSEQ multiplex PCR. The table lists more than 20,000 clones, 69% of them singletons. The specimen was CD4+ T cells from PBMCs cultured with SARS-CoV-2 spike peptides, collected before COVID-19 vaccination. The receptors originated from a human donor who had a prior SARS-CoV-2 infection.

The chain uses TRBV6-1 and TRBJ2-3; D may correspond to TRBD1 or TRBD2 (5 bases each). The V and J ends lost 1 base and 2 bases respectively, with 13 bases between them. There are 16 residues in the CDR3. The germline V gene encodes CDR1 MNHNS and CDR2 SASEGT. CDR3 region: CASSEVVRGLTDTQYF. The CDR3 bases are TGTGCCAGCAGTGAAGTGGTGAGGGGCCTCACAGATACGCAGTATTTT.

This clone has more than one count but fewer than ten. The V gene is TRBV10-1, the J gene TRBJ2-7, with D maybe TRBD1 (6 bases). The CDR3 has 12 amino acids. V was pared by 6 bases and J by 2 bases, with 8 bases between. Germline CDR1 is WNHNN and CDR2 is SYGVQD (reference sequence). CDR3 in amino acids: CASSDRTYEQYF. The CDR3 DNA sequence: TGCGCCAGCAGCGACAGGACCTACGAGCAGTACTTC.

V and J are TRBV7-3 and TRBJ2-1; tentatively, D is TRBD2 (6 bases). Trimming removed 1 base at V and 4 bases at J, with 11 bases between. This CDR3 is 15 amino acids long. CDR1 and CDR2 from the germline V gene are SGHTA and FQGTGA. CDR3 amino acids: CASSLSVAEYNEQFF. The CDR3 DNA reads TGTGCCAGCAGCTTAAGTGTAGCGGAATACAATGAGCAGTTCTTC. The full variable domain, in which reference TRBV7-3 and TRBJ2-1 provide the parts outside the CDR3, is GAGVSQTPSNKVTEKGKYVELRCDPISGHTALYWYRQSLGQGPEFLIYFQGTGAADDSGLPNDRFFAVRPEGSVSTLKIQRTERGDSAVYLCASSLSVAEYNEQFFGPGTRLTVL.

This clone has only a few counts. V usage is TRBV2 and J usage is TRBJ1-5, with 7 positions matching TRBD1. Trimming at V came to 6 bases and at J to 7 bases, leaving 9 bases not matched to a gene. The CDR3 runs to 14 residues. CDR1 and CDR2 (germline): SNHLY, FYNNEI. The CDR3 DNA reads TGTGCCAGCAGGTCGGGACAGTTCTGGCAGCCCCAGCATTTT. This codes for CASRSGQFWQPQHF.

The V call is TRBV3-1 (or the pseudogene TRBV3-2), the J call TRBJ1-2; no clear D gene. The CDR3 contains 15 residues. CDR1 LGHDT and CDR2 YNNKEL come from the germline V gene (reference sequence). The ends were cut back, 1 base at V and 2 bases at J, with 11 bases in the middle. CDR3 loop: CASSQVGFMNYGYTF. In DNA form, the CDR3 reads TGTGCCAGCAGCCAAGTAGGGTTCATGAACTATGGCTACACCTTC.

This sequence joins TRBV23-1 and TRBJ2-4, with D perhaps matching TRBD2 (6 bases). TRBV23-1 is reported as an ORF; its role is uncertain. CDR3 length: 10 amino acids. The CDR3 is CNRRGNIQYF. DNA for the CDR3: TGCAACCGGCGGGGAAACATTCAGTACTTC.

The rearrangement links TRBV12-3 or TRBV12-4 to TRBJ1-2; D may be TRBD1 (5 bases). V was cut by 4 bases and J by 4 bases, with 7 bases left in between. This CDR3 comprises 12 residues. The CDR3 sequence: CASSSQGYGYTF. The CDR3 DNA follows: TGTGCCAGCAGTTCCCAGGGCTATGGCTACACCTTC.

This chain joins TRBV4-3 and TRBJ1-6; D gene uncertain. From germline, CDR1 is LGHNA and CDR2 YSLEER. Trimming stripped 3 bases from V and 5 bases from J, with 5 bases between. The CDR3 consists of 13 residues. The DNA of the CDR3 is TGCGCCAGCAGCCAGAACAATAATTCACCCCTCCACTTT. Translated: CASSQNNNSPLHF.

The chain carries TRBV5-4 and TRBJ1-1, with D unresolved. Trimming shortened V by 5 bases and J by 0 bases, and 14 bases separated the two germline ends. The CDR3 runs 15 residues. The germline gives CDR1 SGHNT, CDR2 YYREEE (reference sequence). The CDR3 reads CASRSASKLNTEAFF. The DNA of the CDR3 is TGTGCCAGCAGATCAGCATCAAAGCTGAACACTGAAGCTTTCTTT.

In its sample, this clone was seen once. The V gene is TRBV6-6, the J gene TRBJ2-7; D is perhaps TRBD1 (6 bases). The germline V gene encodes CDR1 MNHNY and CDR2 SVGAGI (reference sequence). With 6 bases removed from V and 1 base from J, the gap between germline ends came to 13 bases. The CDR3 runs 14 residues. CDR3 coding DNA: TGTGCCAGCAGCCAGGACAGACTATCCTACGAGCAGTACTTC. Encoded protein: CASSQDRLSYEQYF.

J is TRBJ2-3 and V is TRBV2; D is ambiguous. Per germline, CDR1 SNHLY and CDR2 FYNNEI. V shed 8 bases and J shed 2 bases, with 11 bases lying between them. The CDR3 runs to 13 residues. CDR3 sequence: CASRFRNTDTQYF. CDR3 DNA: TGTGCCAGCCGGTTCCGAAACACAGATACGCAGTATTTT.

The V and J genes are TRBV29-1 and TRBJ2-3, with D maybe TRBD2 (6 bases). Deletions cut 7 bases from V and 5 bases from J, with 16 bases between. CDR1 SQVTM and CDR2 ANQGSEA come from the germline V gene. The CDR3 extends over 13 amino acids. Here the CDR3 DNA reads TGCAGCGGAGATAGCGGAGGGGTAGATACGCAGTATTTT. It specifies CSGDSGGVDTQYF.

This clone turned up a few times. The chain uses TRBV7-3 and TRBJ2-2; D is uncertain. V was pared by 4 bases and J by 4 bases, with 10 bases between. The germline CDR1 and CDR2 sequences are SGHTA and FQGTGA. The CDR3 totals 14 residues. The CDR3 nucleotides are TGTGCCAGCAGCTCACTACCGGGCACCGGGGAGCTGTTTTTT. It codes for CASSSLPGTGELFF.

The V call is TRBV5-5, the J call TRBJ2-7, with 7 bases matching TRBD2. V trimming: 3 bases; J trimming: 4 bases; junction bases outside the gene matches: 13. The CDR3 has 16 amino acids. In germline, CDR1 is SGHKS, CDR2 YYEKEE (reference sequence). CDR3 protein: CASSSGYGGGSYEQYF. CDR3 nucleotide sequence: TGTGCCAGCAGCTCCGGTTACGGCGGGGGATCTTACGAGCAGTACTTC.

This clone was picked up a small number of times. CDR3 sequence: CASTIRTSSGSPFNNEQFF. The CDR3 DNA reads as TGTGCCAGCACCATCAGGACATCTAGCGGGAGCCCATTTAACAATGAGCAGTTCTTC. The gene calls are TRBV28 and TRBJ2-1; TRBD2 aligns across 10 bases. The germline CDR1 and CDR2 sequences are MDHEN and SYDVKM. After removal of 7 bases from V and 5 bases from J, the junction contained 20 bases not matched to a gene. This CDR3 is 19 amino acids long.

The chain has TRBV4-3 and TRBJ2-3, with 11 nucleotides matching TRBD1. The J segment lost 3 bases and the V segment lost 6 bases, leaving 2 bases of the junction unmatched. The germline CDR1 and CDR2 sequences are LGHNA and YSLEER. CDR3 length equals 14 residues. The CDR3 DNA reads as TGCGCCAGCAGTTGGGACAGGGGGACAGATACGCAGTATTTT. It translates to CASSWDRGTDTQYF.

This chain joins TRBV7-3 and TRBJ1-1; 10 bases fit TRBD1. This CDR3 region has 15 residues. The V gene end was trimmed by 2 bases and the J gene end by 5 bases; junction bases not matched to a gene: 5. Per the germline V gene, CDR1 is SGHTA and CDR2 is FQGTGA. Here the CDR3 reads CASSLLGQGRTEAFF. The DNA for the CDR3 is TGTGCCAGCAGCTTATTGGGACAGGGGCGGACTGAAGCTTTCTTT.

The V and J genes are TRBV5-4 and TRBJ2-3; tentatively, D is TRBD2 (6 bases). The V and J ends lost 4 bases and 2 bases respectively, with 14 bases between them. Germline CDR1 SGHNT, CDR2 YYREEE (reference sequence). The CDR3 contains 15 residues. The CDR3 loop reads CASSAEGRDTDTQYF. The CDR3 DNA is TGTGCCAGCAGCGCCGAGGGGCGGGACACAGATACGCAGTATTTT.

This clone was counted once. The chain has TRBV6-1 and TRBJ2-7, with a weak D call TRBD1 (5 bases). The CDR3 length is 17 residues. V was pared by 2 bases and J by 1 base, with 18 bases between. The V gene's germline CDR1 is MNHNS and CDR2 SASEGT. In DNA, the CDR3 is TGTGCCAGCAGTGAAAAAATACTGACAGACACTTCCTACGAGCAGTACTTC. Translated: CASSEKILTDTSYEQYF.

The chain joins TRBV5-1 to TRBJ2-5; 9 nucleotides line up with TRBD2. V lost 2 bases, J lost 5 bases, and 7 bases stayed unmatched. The CDR3 spans 15 residues. Germline CDR1 is SGHRS and CDR2 is YFSETQ. CDR3 coding DNA: TGCGCCAGCAGCTTCACTAGCGGGTACTCGGAGACCCAGTACTTC. Translated: CASSFTSGYSETQYF.

The chain joins TRBV29-1 to TRBJ1-2; D is possibly TRBD1 (6 bases). Germline loops: CDR1 SQVTM, CDR2 ANQGSEA. The CDR3 contains 15 residues. Trimming pared 6 bases from V and 6 bases from J, leaving 23 bases between. The CDR3 region is CSVAGGPLRGDGYTF. The DNA for the CDR3 is TGCAGCGTCGCGGGGGGACCTCTCAGGGGCGATGGCTACACCTTC.